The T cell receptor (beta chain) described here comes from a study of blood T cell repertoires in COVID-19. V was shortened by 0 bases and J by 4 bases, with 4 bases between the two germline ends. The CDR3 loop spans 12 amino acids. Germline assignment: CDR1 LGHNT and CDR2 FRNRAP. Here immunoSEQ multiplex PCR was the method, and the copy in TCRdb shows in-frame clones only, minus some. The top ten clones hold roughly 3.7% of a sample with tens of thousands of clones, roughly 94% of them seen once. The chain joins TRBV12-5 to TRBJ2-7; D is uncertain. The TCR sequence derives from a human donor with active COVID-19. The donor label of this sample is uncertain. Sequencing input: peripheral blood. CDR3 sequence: CASGLVQYEQYF. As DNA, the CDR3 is TGTGCTAGTGGTTTGGTACAGTACGAGCAGTACTTC.